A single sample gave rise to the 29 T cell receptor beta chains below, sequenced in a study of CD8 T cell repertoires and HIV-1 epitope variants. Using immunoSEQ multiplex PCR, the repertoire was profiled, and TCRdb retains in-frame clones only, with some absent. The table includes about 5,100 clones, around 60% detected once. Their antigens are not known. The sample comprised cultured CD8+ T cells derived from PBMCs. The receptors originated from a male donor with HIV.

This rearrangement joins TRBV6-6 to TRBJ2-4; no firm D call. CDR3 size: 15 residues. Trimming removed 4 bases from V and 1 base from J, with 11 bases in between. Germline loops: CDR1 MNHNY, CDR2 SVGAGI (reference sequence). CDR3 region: CASSSPDRAKNIQYF. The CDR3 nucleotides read TGTGCCAGCAGTTCCCCCGATAGGGCCAAAAACATTCAGTACTTC.

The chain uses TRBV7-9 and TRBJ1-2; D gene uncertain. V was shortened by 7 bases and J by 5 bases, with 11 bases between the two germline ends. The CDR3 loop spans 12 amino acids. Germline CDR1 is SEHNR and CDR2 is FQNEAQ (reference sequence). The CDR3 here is CASTHVGYGYTF. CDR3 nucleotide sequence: TGTGCCAGCACCCACGTCGGGTATGGCTACACCTTC.

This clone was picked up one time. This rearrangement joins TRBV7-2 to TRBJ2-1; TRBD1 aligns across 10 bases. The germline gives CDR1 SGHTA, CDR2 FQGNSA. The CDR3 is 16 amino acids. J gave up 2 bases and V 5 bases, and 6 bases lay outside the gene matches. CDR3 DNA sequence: TGTGCCAGCAGCACCGACAGGGGGCGCGCCTACAATGAGCAGTTCTTC. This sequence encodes CASSTDRGRAYNEQFF. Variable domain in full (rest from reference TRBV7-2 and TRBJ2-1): GAGVSQSPSNKVTEKGKDVELRCDPISGHTALYWYRQSLGQGLEFLIYFQGNSAPDKSGLPSDRFSAERTGGSVSTLTIQRTQQEDSAVYLCASSTDRGRAYNEQFFGPGTRLTVL.

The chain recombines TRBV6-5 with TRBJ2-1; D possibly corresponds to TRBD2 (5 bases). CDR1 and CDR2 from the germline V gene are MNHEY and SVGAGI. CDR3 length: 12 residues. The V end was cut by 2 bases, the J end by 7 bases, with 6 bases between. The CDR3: CASSYTGNEQFF. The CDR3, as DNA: TGTGCCAGCAGTTACACGGGGAATGAGCAGTTCTTC.

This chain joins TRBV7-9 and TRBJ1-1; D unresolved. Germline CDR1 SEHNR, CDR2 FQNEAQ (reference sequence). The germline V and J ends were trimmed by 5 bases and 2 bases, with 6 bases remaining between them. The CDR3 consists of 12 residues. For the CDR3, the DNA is TGTGCCAGCAGCCCCCTAAACACTGAAGCTTTCTTT. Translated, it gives CASSPLNTEAFF.

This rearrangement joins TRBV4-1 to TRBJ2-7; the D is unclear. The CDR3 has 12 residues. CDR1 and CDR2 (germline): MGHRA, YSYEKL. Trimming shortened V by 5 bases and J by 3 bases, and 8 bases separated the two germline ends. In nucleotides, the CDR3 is TGCGCCAGCAGCGGCACTAACTACGAGCAGTACTTC. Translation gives CASSGTNYEQYF.

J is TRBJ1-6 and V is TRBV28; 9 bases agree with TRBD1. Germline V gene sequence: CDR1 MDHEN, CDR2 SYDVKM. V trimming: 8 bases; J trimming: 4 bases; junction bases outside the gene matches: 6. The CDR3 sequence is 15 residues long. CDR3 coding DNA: TGTGCCAGCCGAGCCGGGACAGGGTATAATTCACCCCTCCACTTT. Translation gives CASRAGTGYNSPLHF.

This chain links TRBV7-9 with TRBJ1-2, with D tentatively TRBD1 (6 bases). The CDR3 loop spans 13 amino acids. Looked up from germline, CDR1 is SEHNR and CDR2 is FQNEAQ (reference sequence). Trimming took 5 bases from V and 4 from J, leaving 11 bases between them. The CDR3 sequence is CASSPTGSYGYTF. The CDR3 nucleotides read TGTGCCAGCAGCCCGACAGGTAGCTATGGCTACACCTTC.

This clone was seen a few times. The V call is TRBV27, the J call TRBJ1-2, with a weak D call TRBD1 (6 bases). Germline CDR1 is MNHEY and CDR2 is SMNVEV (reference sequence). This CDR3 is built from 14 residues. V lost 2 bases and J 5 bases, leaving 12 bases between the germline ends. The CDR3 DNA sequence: TGTGCCAGCAGTTTAGGGCAGGGGAGGTATGGCTACACCTTC. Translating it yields CASSLGQGRYGYTF.

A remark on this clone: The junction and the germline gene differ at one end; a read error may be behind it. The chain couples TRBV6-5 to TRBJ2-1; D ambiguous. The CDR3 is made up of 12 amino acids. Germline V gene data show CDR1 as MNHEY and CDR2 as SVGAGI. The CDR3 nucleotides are TGTGCCAGCAGTTACTCCCACAATGAGCAGTTCTTC. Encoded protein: CASSYSHNEQFF.

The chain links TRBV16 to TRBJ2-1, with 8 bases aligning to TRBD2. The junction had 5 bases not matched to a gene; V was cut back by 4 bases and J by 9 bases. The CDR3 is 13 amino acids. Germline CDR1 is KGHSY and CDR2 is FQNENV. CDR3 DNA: TGTGCCAGCAGCCTAGGCAGCGGGGGTGAGCAGTTCTTC. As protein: CASSLGSGGEQFF.

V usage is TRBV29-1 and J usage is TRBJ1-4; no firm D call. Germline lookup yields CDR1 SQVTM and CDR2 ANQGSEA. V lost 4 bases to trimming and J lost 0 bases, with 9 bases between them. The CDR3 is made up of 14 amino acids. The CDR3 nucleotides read TGCAGCGTTGGTGTGAGTGCAACTAATGAAAAACTGTTTTTT. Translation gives CSVGVSATNEKLFF.

CDR3 nucleotide sequence: TGTGCCATCCGATATTTGGGAGCGGGAGCAGATACGCAGTATTTT. Protein product: CAIRYLGAGADTQYF. The V and J genes are TRBV28 and TRBJ2-3, with TRBD2 matching over 8 bases. The V and J ends lost 10 bases and 4 bases, in that order; junction bases with no gene match: 13. Germline values: CDR1 MDHEN, CDR2 SYDVKM. The CDR3 has 15 amino acids.

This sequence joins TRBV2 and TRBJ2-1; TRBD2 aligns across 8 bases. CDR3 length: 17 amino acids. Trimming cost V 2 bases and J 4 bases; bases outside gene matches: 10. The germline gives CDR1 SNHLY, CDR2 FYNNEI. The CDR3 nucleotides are TGTGCCAGCAGTGAATTGTCCGGGACTAGTCAATACAATGAGCAGTTCTTC. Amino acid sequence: CASSELSGTSQYNEQFF.

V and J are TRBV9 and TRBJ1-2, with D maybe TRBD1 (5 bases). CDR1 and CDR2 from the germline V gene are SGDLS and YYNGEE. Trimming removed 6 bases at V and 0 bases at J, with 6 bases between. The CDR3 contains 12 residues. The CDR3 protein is CASMGANYGYTF. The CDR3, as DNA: TGTGCCAGCATGGGGGCTAACTATGGCTACACCTTC.

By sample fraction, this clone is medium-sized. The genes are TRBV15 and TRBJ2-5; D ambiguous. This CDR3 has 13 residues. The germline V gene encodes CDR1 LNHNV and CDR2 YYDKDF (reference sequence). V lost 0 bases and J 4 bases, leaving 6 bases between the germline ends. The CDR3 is CATSRDRRETQYF. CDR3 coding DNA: TGTGCCACCAGCAGAGATCGGAGAGAGACCCAGTACTTC.

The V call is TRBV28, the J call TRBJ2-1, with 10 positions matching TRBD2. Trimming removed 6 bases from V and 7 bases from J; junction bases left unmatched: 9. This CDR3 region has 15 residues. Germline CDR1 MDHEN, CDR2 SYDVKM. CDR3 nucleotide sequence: TGTGCCAGCAGACTTACTAGCGGGATTGGTAATGAGCAGTTCTTC. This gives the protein CASRLTSGIGNEQFF.

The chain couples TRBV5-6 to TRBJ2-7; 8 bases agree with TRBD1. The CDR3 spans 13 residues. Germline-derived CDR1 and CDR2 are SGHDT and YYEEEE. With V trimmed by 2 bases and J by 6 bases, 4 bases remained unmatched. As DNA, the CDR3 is TGTGCCAGCAGCTTCGGGACAGGTAGCGAGCAGTACTTC. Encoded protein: CASSFGTGSEQYF. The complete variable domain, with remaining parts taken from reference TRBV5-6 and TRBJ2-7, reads DAGVTQSPTHLIKTRGQQVTLRCSPKSGHDTVSWYQQALGQGPQFIFQYYEEEERQRGNFPDRFSGHQFPNYSSELNVNALLLGDSALYLCASSFGTGSEQYFGPGTRLTVT.

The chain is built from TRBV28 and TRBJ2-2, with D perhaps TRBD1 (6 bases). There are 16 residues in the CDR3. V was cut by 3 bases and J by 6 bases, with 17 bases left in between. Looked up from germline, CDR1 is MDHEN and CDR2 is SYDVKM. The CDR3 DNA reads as TGTGCCAGCAGTTTCGATCTACAGGGAAGGGCCGGGGAGCTGTTTTTT. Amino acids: CASSFDLQGRAGELFF.

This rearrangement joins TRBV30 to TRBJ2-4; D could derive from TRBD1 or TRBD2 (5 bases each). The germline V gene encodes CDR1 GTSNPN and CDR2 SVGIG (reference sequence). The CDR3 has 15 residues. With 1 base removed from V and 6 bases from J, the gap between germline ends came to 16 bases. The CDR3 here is CAWSAGSGAGNIQYF. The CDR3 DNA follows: TGTGCCTGGAGTGCCGGGTCCGGGGCGGGAAACATTCAGTACTTC.

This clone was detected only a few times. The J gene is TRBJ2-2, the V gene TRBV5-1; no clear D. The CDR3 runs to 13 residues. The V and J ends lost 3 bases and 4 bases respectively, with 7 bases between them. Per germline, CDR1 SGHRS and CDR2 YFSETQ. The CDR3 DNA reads TGCGCCAGCAGCTCGGCCCTCACCGGGGAGCTGTTTTTT. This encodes CASSSALTGELFF.

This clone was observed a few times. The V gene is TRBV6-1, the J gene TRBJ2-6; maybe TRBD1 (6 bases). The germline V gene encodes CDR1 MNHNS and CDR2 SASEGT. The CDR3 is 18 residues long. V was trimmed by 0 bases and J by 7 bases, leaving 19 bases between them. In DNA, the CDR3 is TGTGCCAGCAGTGAAGCGACGAGGGTGACAGGCACTGCCAACGTCCTGACTTTC. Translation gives CASSEATRVTGTANVLTF.

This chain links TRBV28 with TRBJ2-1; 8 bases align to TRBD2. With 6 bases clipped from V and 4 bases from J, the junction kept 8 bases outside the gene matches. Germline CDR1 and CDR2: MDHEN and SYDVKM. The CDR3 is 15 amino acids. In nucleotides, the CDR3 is TGTGCCAGCAGCCTCACTAGCGGAGCGTACAATGAGCAGTTCTTC. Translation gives CASSLTSGAYNEQFF.

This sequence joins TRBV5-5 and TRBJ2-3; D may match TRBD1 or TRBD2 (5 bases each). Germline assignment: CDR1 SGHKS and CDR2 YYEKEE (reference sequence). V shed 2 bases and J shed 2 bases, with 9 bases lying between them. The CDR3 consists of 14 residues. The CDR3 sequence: CASSLWGPTDTQYF. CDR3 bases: TGTGCCAGCAGCTTATGGGGACCCACAGATACGCAGTATTTT.

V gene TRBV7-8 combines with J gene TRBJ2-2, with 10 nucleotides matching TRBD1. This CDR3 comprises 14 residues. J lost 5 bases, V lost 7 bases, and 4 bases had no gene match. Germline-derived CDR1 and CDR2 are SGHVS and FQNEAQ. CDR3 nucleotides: TGTGCCAGCAAGTGGACAGGGGGGACCGGGGAGCTGTTTTTT. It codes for CASKWTGGTGELFF.

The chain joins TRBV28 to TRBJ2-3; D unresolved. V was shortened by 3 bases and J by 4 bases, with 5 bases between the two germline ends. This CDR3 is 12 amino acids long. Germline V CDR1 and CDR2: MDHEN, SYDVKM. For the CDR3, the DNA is TGTGCCAGCAGTTTCCTCGCAGATACGCAGTATTTT. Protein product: CASSFLADTQYF.

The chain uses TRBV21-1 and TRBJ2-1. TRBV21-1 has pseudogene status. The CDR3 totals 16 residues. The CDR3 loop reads CASSTGTKPPYNEQFF. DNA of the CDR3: TGTGCCAGCAGTACTGGAACAAAGCCCCCCTACAATGAGCAGTTCTTC.

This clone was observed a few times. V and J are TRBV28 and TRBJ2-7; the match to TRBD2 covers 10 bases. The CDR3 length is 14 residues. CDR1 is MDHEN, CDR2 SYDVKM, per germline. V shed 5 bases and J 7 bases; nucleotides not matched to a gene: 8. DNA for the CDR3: TGTGCCAGCAGTGCCCTAGCGGGAGTTCATGAGCAGTACTTC. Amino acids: CASSALAGVHEQYF.

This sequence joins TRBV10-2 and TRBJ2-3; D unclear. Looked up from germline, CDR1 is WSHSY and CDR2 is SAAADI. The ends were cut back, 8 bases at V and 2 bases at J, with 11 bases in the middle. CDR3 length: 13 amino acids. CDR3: CASQEYTTDTQYF. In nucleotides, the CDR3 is TGCGCCAGCCAGGAGTACACCACAGATACGCAGTATTTT.